Each of the 30 T cell receptor beta chains below was sequenced from the same sample in a study of cytomegalovirus exposure and HLA in healthy donors (dated by TCRdb to 2017 to 2019). Receptor amplification or capture employed the immunoSEQ multiplex PCR assay. TCRdb limited this immuneACCESS table to in-frame rearrangements with V and J called. A share of clones is missing; checked studies link under half to unresolved V genes, and the rest is unexplained. The sample yields under 250,000 clones; approximately 87% were counted once. 4.5% to 7% of the sample is held by the ten biggest clonotypes. Source material: PBMCs. The receptors stem from a woman aged 18-29 years in good health and CMV-seronegative.

V and J are TRBV13 and TRBJ2-5, with TRBD1 matching 8 bases. The trim removed 4 bases at V and 5 bases at J, leaving 9 bases unmatched. Per germline, CDR1 PRHDT and CDR2 FYEKMQ (reference sequence). The CDR3 sequence is 15 residues long. CDR3 in DNA: TGTGCCAGCAGCTCCAGGACAGGGCCGGATGAGACCCAGTACTTC. This gives the protein CASSSRTGPDETQYF.

The chain recombines TRBV19 with TRBJ2-1, with 7 nucleotides matching TRBD1. Germline V CDR1 and CDR2: LNHDA, SQIVND (reference sequence). The CDR3 is made up of 14 amino acids. V lost 8 bases, J lost 4 bases, and 8 bases stayed unmatched. The CDR3 DNA follows: TGTGCCAGTGGATCGGAACAGGGGTACAATGAGCAGTTCTTC. As protein: CASGSEQGYNEQFF.

A single count supports this clone. The V gene is TRBV28, the J gene TRBJ1-2, with D perhaps matching TRBD1 (5 bases). From germline, CDR1 is MDHEN and CDR2 SYDVKM. The CDR3 extends over 15 amino acids. V was pared by 5 bases and J by 2 bases, with 15 bases between. The CDR3 is CASSPYPRQNYGYTF. The CDR3 nucleotides are TGTGCCAGCAGTCCCTACCCCCGACAGAACTATGGCTACACCTTC.

V usage is TRBV25-1 and J usage is TRBJ1-2; TRBD1 might be the D (5 bases). The length of the CDR3 is 12 residues. Germline CDR1 reads MGHDK; CDR2 reads SYGVNS. The V end was cut by 9 bases, the J end by 4 bases, with 12 bases between. The CDR3 spells CASQTESYGYTF. In DNA, the CDR3 is TGTGCCAGTCAGACAGAGAGCTATGGCTACACCTTC.

The genes are TRBV30 and TRBJ1-1; D is ambiguous. Trimming shortened V by 6 bases and J by 1 base, and 6 bases separated the two germline ends. This CDR3 contains 11 residues. Germline values: CDR1 GTSNPN, CDR2 SVGIG (reference sequence). The DNA of the CDR3 is TGTGCCTGCCCTGGGAACACTGAAGCTTTCTTT. This translates into CACPGNTEAFF.

The genes are TRBV27 and TRBJ2-7, with D possibly being TRBD2 (6 bases). CDR1 and CDR2 from the germline V gene are MNHEY and SMNVEV (reference sequence). The CDR3 covers 14 residues. Between the trimmed V and J ends, which lost 7 bases and 2 bases, there was a span of 15 bases. The CDR3 sequence: CASNPLGGPYEQYF. CDR3 DNA sequence: TGTGCCAGCAATCCTTTAGGAGGGCCCTACGAGCAGTACTTC.

The chain combines TRBV14 with TRBJ2-3; D might be TRBD1 (6 bases). Germline-derived CDR1 and CDR2 are SGHDN and FVKESK. With 4 bases removed from V and 2 bases from J, the gap between germline ends came to 10 bases. The length of the CDR3 is 14 residues. This CDR3 is CASSPGHFTDTQYF. The CDR3 nucleotides read TGTGCCAGCAGCCCGGGACATTTCACAGATACGCAGTATTTT.

The chain recombines TRBV6-1 with TRBJ1-5, with D perhaps TRBD1 (5 bases). CDR3 length: 13 amino acids. Germline V gene lookup returns CDR1 MNHNS and CDR2 SASEGT. Trimming removed 2 bases at V and 6 bases at J, with 8 bases between. The DNA of the CDR3 is TGTGCCAGCAGTGAATGGGGGGGTCAGCCCCAGCATTTT. Amino acid sequence: CASSEWGGQPQHF.

A note on this clone: Other DNA variants within this sample encode the same CDR3. The chain combines TRBV18 with TRBJ1-2; D gene uncertain. Trimming cost V 3 bases and J 3 bases, with 8 bases left between them. Germline CDR1 KGHSH, CDR2 LQKENI. The CDR3 extends over 13 amino acids. CDR3: CASSPGRDYGYTF. The CDR3, as DNA: TGTGCCAGCTCACCTGGACGCGACTATGGCTACACCTTC.

This chain uses TRBV7-9 with TRBJ1-1; 8 bases line up with TRBD1. The CDR3 consists of 14 residues. Germline assignment: CDR1 SEHNR and CDR2 FQNEAQ (reference sequence). V gave up 3 bases and J gave up 5 bases; unmatched junction bases: 5. CDR3: CASSLTGVRTEAFF. In nucleotides, the CDR3 is TGTGCCAGCAGCTTGACAGGGGTGAGGACTGAAGCTTTCTTT.

The genes are TRBV5-6 and TRBJ2-1; 15 bases match TRBD2. The germline V gene has CDR1 SGHDT and CDR2 YYEEEE. V was pared by 0 bases and J by 8 bases, with 6 bases of the junction left unmatched. The CDR3 consists of 17 residues. Written as DNA, the CDR3 is TGTGCCAGCAGCTTGGTGGGACTAGCGGGGGGCAGGGATGAGCAGTTCTTC. This encodes CASSLVGLAGGRDEQFF.

CDR3 DNA: TGTGCCAGCACCTCGGATGGTTATGGCTACACCTTC. Its protein product is CASTSDGYGYTF. V and J are TRBV7-2 and TRBJ1-2, with D hard to call. The CDR3 has 12 residues. The germline V gene has CDR1 SGHTA and CDR2 FQGNSA. Trimming removed 7 bases at V and 5 bases at J, with 11 bases between.

The CDR3 bases are TGTGCCAGCAGAGATATGGGGACGCAGTATTTT. Translating gives CASRDMGTQYF. The chain is built from TRBV28 and TRBJ2-3; no reliable D call. The germline V and J ends were trimmed by 6 bases and 9 bases, with 10 bases remaining between them. Germline CDR1 MDHEN, CDR2 SYDVKM. The CDR3 runs 11 residues. Combining the CDR3 with reference TRBV28 and TRBJ2-3 gives the whole variable domain DVKVTQSSRYLVKRTGEKVFLECVQDMDHENMFWYRQDPGLGLRLIYFSYDVKMKEKGDIPEGYSVSREKKERFSLILESASTNQTSMYLCASRDMGTQYFGPGTRLTVL.

V is TRBV2 and J is TRBJ1-5; TRBD1 aligns across 8 bases. The length of the CDR3 is 15 residues. Trimming took 6 bases from V and 4 from J; bases not matched to a gene: 8. Germline assignment: CDR1 SNHLY and CDR2 FYNNEI. The CDR3 nucleotides read TGTGCCAGCAGCCCTCAGGGGGCGGTAAATCAGCCCCAGCATTTT. It yields the protein CASSPQGAVNQPQHF.

This clone has only one observation. This chain joins TRBV30 and TRBJ2-1; D is uncertain. The length of the CDR3 is 12 residues. Trimming removed 2 bases from V and 15 bases from J, with 17 bases in between. Germline CDR1 GTSNPN, CDR2 SVGIG (reference sequence). The CDR3 sequence: CAWSLYDPLWFF. CDR3 DNA: TGTGCCTGGAGTCTCTACGACCCCCTTTGGTTCTTC.

This clone turned up a few times. Additional DNA sequences in this sample encode the identical CDR3. The chain employs TRBV7-9 and TRBJ1-2; 7 bases line up with TRBD1. Germline CDR1 and CDR2: SEHNR and FQNEAQ (reference sequence). The CDR3 runs to 13 residues. The J segment lost 2 bases and the V segment lost 3 bases, leaving 0 bases of the junction unmatched. Here the CDR3 reads CASSLGQNYGYTF. As DNA, the CDR3 is TGTGCCAGCAGCTTGGGACAGAACTATGGCTACACCTTC.

This rearrangement joins TRBV7-8 to TRBJ1-2; possible D gene TRBD1, 6 bases. The CDR3 runs to 13 residues. Trimming took 6 bases from V and 5 from J, leaving 13 bases between them. Germline V CDR1 and CDR2: SGHVS, FQNEAQ. The CDR3 region is CASRSKQGYGYTF. The CDR3 DNA reads TGTGCCAGCAGGAGCAAACAGGGATATGGCTACACCTTC. The whole variable domain, remainder taken from reference TRBV7-8 and TRBJ1-2, is GAGVSQSPRYKVAKRGQDVALRCDPISGHVSLFWYQQALGQGPEFLTYFQNEAQLDKSGLPSDRFFAERPEGSVSTLKIQRTQQEDSAVYLCASRSKQGYGYTFGSGTRLTVV.

This clone showed up just a few times. The chain uses TRBV28 and TRBJ2-1; no clear D. Trimming removed 1 base from V and 5 bases from J, with 3 bases in between. From germline, CDR1 is MDHEN and CDR2 SYDVKM. This CDR3 has 12 amino acids. The chain's CDR3 is CASSLSHNEQFF. The CDR3 nucleotides read TGTGCCAGCAGTTTATCCCACAATGAGCAGTTCTTC.

The rearrangement uses TRBV29-1 and TRBJ1-1; D is perhaps TRBD1 (6 bases). Germline V gene sequence: CDR1 SQVTM, CDR2 ANQGSEA. Between the trimmed V and J ends, which lost 6 bases and 1 base, there was a span of 12 bases. CDR3 length: 13 residues. The CDR3 region has the DNA TGCAGCGTCGTAGGACAGCGGAACACTGAAGCTTTCTTT. Encoded protein: CSVVGQRNTEAFF.

The rearrangement uses TRBV6-6 and TRBJ1-1; TRBD1 agrees at 11 bases. The CDR3 runs to 16 residues. Trimming removed 2 bases from V and 3 bases from J; junction bases left unmatched: 5. Germline V gene data show CDR1 as MNHNY and CDR2 as SVGAGI (reference sequence). In DNA form, the CDR3 reads TGTGCCAGCAGTTACATCTGGGACAGGGGGGACACTGAAGCTTTCTTT. This gives the protein CASSYIWDRGDTEAFF.

The chain is built from TRBV6-1 and TRBJ1-6; 11 bases fit TRBD1. The junction had 9 bases not matched to a gene; V was cut back by 7 bases and J by 10 bases. Germline V gene lookup returns CDR1 MNHNS and CDR2 SASEGT. The CDR3 loop spans 15 amino acids. The CDR3 region is CASTLGGQGGSPLHF. In nucleotides, the CDR3 is TGTGCCAGCACTCTCGGGGGACAGGGGGGATCACCCCTCCACTTT.

The chain has TRBV28 and TRBJ1-2; no firm D call. CDR3 length: 15 amino acids. Per the germline V gene, CDR1 is MDHEN and CDR2 is SYDVKM. The ends were cut back, 6 bases at V and 5 bases at J, with 19 bases in the middle. CDR3 sequence: CASRPPLGRSYGYTF. CDR3 DNA sequence: TGTGCCAGCAGACCCCCCCTGGGCCGTAGTTATGGCTACACCTTC.

The chain employs TRBV27 and TRBJ1-2; D perhaps matches TRBD1 (6 bases). Per germline, CDR1 MNHEY and CDR2 SMNVEV (reference sequence). This CDR3 has 13 amino acids. V lost 3 bases and J lost 4, with 9 bases in between. CDR3: CASSFRGSYGYTF. CDR3 sequence (DNA): TGTGCCAGCAGTTTCAGGGGATCCTATGGCTACACCTTC.

The V and J genes are TRBV6-5 and TRBJ1-1; TRBD1 matches 12 bases. J gave up 4 bases and V 6 bases, and 6 bases lay outside the gene matches. The CDR3 spans 15 residues. The germline CDR1 and CDR2 sequences are MNHEY and SVGAGI. CDR3 region: CASRSGTGGVTEAFF. The CDR3 DNA reads TGTGCCAGCAGGTCCGGGACAGGGGGCGTCACTGAAGCTTTCTTT.

The chain couples TRBV2 to TRBJ1-2, with 10 nucleotides matching TRBD1. This CDR3 is built from 13 residues. J lost 7 bases, V lost 11 bases, and 10 bases had no gene match. The germline V gene encodes CDR1 SNHLY and CDR2 FYNNEI. CDR3 DNA: TGTGCCCGCTGGGGACAGGGGTTCGGTGGCTACACCTTC. Amino acid sequence: CARWGQGFGGYTF. The complete variable domain, with remaining parts taken from reference TRBV2 and TRBJ1-2, reads EPEVTQTPSHQVTQMGQEVILRCVPISNHLYFYWYRQILGQKVEFLVSFYNNEISEKSEIFDDQFSVERPDGSNFTLKIRSTKLEDSAMYFCARWGQGFGGYTFGSGTRLTVV.

This chain uses TRBV19 with TRBJ1-5; maybe TRBD1 (5 bases). V was cut by 3 bases and J by 3 bases, with 15 bases left in between. The germline V gene encodes CDR1 LNHDA and CDR2 SQIVND (reference sequence). CDR3 length equals 16 residues. In DNA, the CDR3 is TGTGCCAGTAGTATCCAGCCAGGGAGGGTCAATCAGCCCCAGCATTTT. It is translated as CASSIQPGRVNQPQHF.

The rearrangement uses TRBV7-8 and TRBJ1-4; 7 bases fit TRBD1. J was trimmed by 4 bases and V by 5 bases; bases with no gene match: 7. The CDR3 is 15 amino acids. Germline CDR1 is SGHVS and CDR2 is FQNEAQ. The CDR3 region has the DNA TGTGCCAGCAGCCCCGGGACAGCTAATAATGAAAAACTGTTTTTT. It codes for CASSPGTANNEKLFF.

The chain combines TRBV19 with TRBJ1-5; D is unclear. The CDR3 is 12 amino acids. Between the trimmed V and J ends, which lost 7 bases and 4 bases, there was a span of 8 bases. The germline CDR1 and CDR2 sequences are LNHDA and SQIVND (reference sequence). CDR3 amino acids: CASTLGNQPQHF. CDR3 coding DNA: TGTGCCAGTACATTGGGAAATCAGCCCCAGCATTTT.

The chain carries TRBV5-1 and TRBJ1-1, with D uncertain. Germline CDR1 is SGHRS and CDR2 is YFSETQ. The CDR3 extends over 13 amino acids. Trimming took 0 bases from V and 4 from J, leaving 7 bases between them. Here the CDR3 reads CASSLALSTEAFF. CDR3 in DNA: TGCGCCAGCAGCTTGGCTCTAAGCACTGAAGCTTTCTTT.

The chain carries TRBV5-5 and TRBJ2-7; D unclear. The germline gives CDR1 SGHKS, CDR2 YYEKEE (reference sequence). The CDR3 sequence is 14 residues long. Trimming stripped 2 bases from V and 2 bases from J, with 11 bases between. This CDR3 reads CASSFWTDAYEQYF. The CDR3, as DNA: TGTGCCAGCAGCTTTTGGACCGACGCCTACGAGCAGTACTTC.